These 28 T cell receptor beta chains were sequenced from one sample in a study of graft-versus-host responses after intestinal transplantation. Profiling relied on immunoSEQ multiplex PCR, and the TCRdb table lists in-frame clones only, not all of them. This table holds about 29,000 clones, around 94% found once. The input for sequencing was PBMCs, taken about 65 days after intestinal transplant. The receptors were gathered from a human patient who received an intestinal transplant, so some T cells may come from the graft donor.

V is TRBV4-3 and J is TRBJ2-7, with TRBD1 matching 10 bases. The CDR3 has 16 residues. Trimming took 0 bases from V and 2 from J; bases not matched to a gene: 4. CDR1 is LGHNA, CDR2 YSLEER, per germline. CDR3 residues: CASSQDGGQGAYEQYF. The CDR3, as DNA: TGCGCCAGCAGCCAAGATGGAGGACAGGGGGCCTACGAGCAGTACTTC.

CDR3 nucleotide sequence: TGTGCCAGCACACCTTCATCGGGGGCCCGATCCGATACGCAGTATTTT. It encodes CASTPSSGARSDTQYF. The chain links TRBV5-4 to TRBJ2-3; D may match TRBD1 or TRBD2 (6 bases each). Trimming removed 6 bases at V and 6 bases at J, with 23 bases between. Looked up from germline, CDR1 is SGHNT and CDR2 is YYREEE (reference sequence). This CDR3 spans 16 amino acids.

The rearrangement joins TRBV27 to TRBJ2-5, with TRBD2 identical over 10 bases. Germline V CDR1 and CDR2: MNHEY, SMNVEV (reference sequence). Losses at the gene ends were 8 bases for V and 2 bases for J; bases not matched to a gene: 11. This CDR3 region has 16 residues. DNA for the CDR3: TGTGCCAGCGCAGAGCCAGCGGGAGGGATACAAGAGACCCAGTACTTC. It specifies CASAEPAGGIQETQYF.

V usage is TRBV19 and J usage is TRBJ1-6; 8 bases match TRBD1. CDR3 size: 14 residues. The V and J ends lost 7 bases and 9 bases, in that order; junction bases with no gene match: 8. Looked up from germline, CDR1 is LNHDA and CDR2 is SQIVND (reference sequence). In DNA form, the CDR3 reads TGTGCCAGTACGGACGACAGGGGTGCTTCACCCCTCCACTTT. This translates into CASTDDRGASPLHF.

The V gene is TRBV11-2, the J gene TRBJ2-3; the D is unclear. Trimming stripped 4 bases from V and 2 bases from J, with 7 bases between. The CDR3 consists of 13 residues. CDR1 SGHAT and CDR2 FQNNGV come from the germline V gene. CDR3 loop: CASSSQNTDTQYF. The CDR3 DNA is TGTGCCAGCAGCTCGCAGAACACAGATACGCAGTATTTT.

The V call is TRBV2, the J call TRBJ1-1; D perhaps matches TRBD1 (6 bases). V was pared by 8 bases and J by 0 bases, with 10 bases between. Germline CDR1 is SNHLY and CDR2 is FYNNEI. This CDR3 has 13 amino acids. CDR3 protein: CASAGHLNTEAFF. CDR3 bases: TGTGCCAGCGCGGGACATTTGAACACTGAAGCTTTCTTT.

The chain uses TRBV27 and TRBJ1-5; D remains unclear. V was shortened by 5 bases and J by 0 bases, with 5 bases between the two germline ends. CDR1 is MNHEY, CDR2 SMNVEV, per germline (reference sequence). This CDR3 contains 13 residues. The CDR3 loop is CASSRDSNQPQHF. The CDR3 DNA sequence: TGTGCCAGCAGTAGGGATAGCAATCAGCCCCAGCATTTT.

The J gene is TRBJ1-4, the V gene TRBV7-9; no clear D. From germline, CDR1 is SEHNR and CDR2 FQNEAQ (reference sequence). Trimming left V 1 base short and J 4 bases short, with 16 bases between. The length of the CDR3 is 17 residues. CDR3 DNA: TGTGCCAGCAGCTTAGTCACGGAAGGGATTATTAATGAAAAACTGTTTTTT. It yields the protein CASSLVTEGIINEKLFF.

The J gene is TRBJ2-7, the V gene TRBV7-9; 7 positions agree with TRBD2. Germline CDR1 and CDR2: SEHNR and FQNEAQ (reference sequence). This CDR3 comprises 12 residues. V trimming: 6 bases; J trimming: 6 bases; junction bases outside the gene matches: 5. CDR3 sequence: CASRGGEIEQYF. For the CDR3, the DNA is TGTGCCAGCAGGGGAGGGGAAATCGAGCAGTACTTC.

DNA of the CDR3: TGTGCCAGCAGGGCGGAGGAGACAGGCTCCTACGAGCAGTACTTC. Its translation: CASRAEETGSYEQYF. This chain uses TRBV5-4 with TRBJ2-7; perhaps TRBD1 as D (6 bases). Germline CDR1 is SGHNT and CDR2 is YYREEE (reference sequence). CDR3 length equals 15 residues. V was pared by 5 bases and J by 0 bases, with 15 bases between.

V gene TRBV7-9 combines with J gene TRBJ2-2; 10 nucleotides agree with TRBD2. CDR1 is SEHNR, CDR2 FQNEAQ, per germline (reference sequence). The CDR3 is made up of 19 amino acids. The J segment lost 5 bases and the V segment lost 2 bases, leaving 14 bases of the junction unmatched. CDR3 residues: CASSLLPSGSLSGTGELFF. The CDR3, as DNA: TGTGCCAGCAGCTTATTACCTAGCGGGAGTCTATCGGGGACCGGGGAGCTGTTTTTT.

The chain has TRBV5-4 and TRBJ2-5, with D perhaps matching TRBD2 (5 bases). The CDR3 consists of 15 residues. Germline CDR1 and CDR2: SGHNT and YYREEE (reference sequence). V was trimmed by 0 bases and J by 5 bases, leaving 14 bases between them. CDR3 amino acids: CASSLERVGRETQYF. DNA for the CDR3: TGTGCCAGCAGCTTGGAGAGGGTGGGCCGTGAGACCCAGTACTTC.

The chain has TRBV6-5 and TRBJ2-1; D gene unclear. Germline V gene data show CDR1 as MNHEY and CDR2 as SVGAGI. Trimming left V 0 bases short and J 8 bases short, with 8 bases between. This CDR3 contains 13 residues. In DNA form, the CDR3 reads TGTGCCAGCAGTTACTCGAAGGTCGATGAGCAGTTCTTC. This encodes CASSYSKVDEQFF.

The rearrangement joins TRBV7-7 to TRBJ2-1; 10 positions match TRBD2. J gave up 5 bases and V 5 bases, and 6 bases lay outside the gene matches. Per the germline V gene, CDR1 is SSHAT and CDR2 is FNYEAQ (reference sequence). CDR3 length: 15 residues. The CDR3 coding sequence is TGTGCCAGCAGCCTATTAGCGGGGGGTAACAATGAGCAGTTCTTC. This gives the protein CASSLLAGGNNEQFF.

The rearrangement joins TRBV4-1 to TRBJ2-3; D remains unclear. The CDR3 length is 15 residues. Germline CDR1 is MGHRA and CDR2 is YSYEKL. Trimming shortened V by 4 bases and J by 0 bases, and 11 bases separated the two germline ends. The CDR3 coding sequence is TGCGCCAGCAGCCTCATAGGTTCTAGCACAGATACGCAGTATTTT. It specifies CASSLIGSSTDTQYF.

The rearrangement joins TRBV20-1 to TRBJ2-3, with D unclear. The V gene lost 6 bases and the J gene lost 6 bases, with 10 bases spanning the gap. CDR3 length: 11 amino acids. Germline-derived CDR1 and CDR2 are DFQATT and SNEGSKA (reference sequence). The CDR3 coding sequence is TGCAGTGCCAGTGTGTGGGATACGCAGTATTTT. Its protein is CSASVWDTQYF.

The rearrangement joins TRBV7-9 to TRBJ2-2; 11 positions match TRBD2. The V gene end was trimmed by 8 bases and the J gene end by 3 bases; junction bases not matched to a gene: 17. Germline CDR1 SEHNR, CDR2 FQNEAQ (reference sequence). This CDR3 contains 19 residues. As DNA, the CDR3 is TGTGCCAGCCACAGCCCCACTAGCGGGAGCGCTGAGGACACCGGGGAGCTGTTTTTT. Amino acids: CASHSPTSGSAEDTGELFF.

This chain connects TRBV27 to TRBJ1-2; unclear D gene. Trimming took off 3 bases at V and 3 bases at J, with 8 bases between the two ends. Germline-derived CDR1 and CDR2 are MNHEY and SMNVEV (reference sequence). This CDR3 has 13 residues. This chain's CDR3 is CASSLGFDYGYTF. DNA for the CDR3: TGTGCCAGCAGTTTGGGTTTTGACTATGGCTACACCTTC.

This clone has only one observation. The chain combines TRBV29-1 with TRBJ1-3; D remains ambiguous. The germline V gene has CDR1 SQVTM and CDR2 ANQGSEA. This CDR3 region has 14 residues. CDR3 bases: TGCAGGCCAGATAAGGCAGTAACTGGAAACACCATATATTTT. Translation gives CRPDKAVTGNTIYF.

This clone was recorded once. This sequence joins TRBV12-5 and TRBJ1-2, with D possibly being TRBD1 (5 bases). This CDR3 is built from 14 residues. The germline V and J ends were trimmed by 5 bases and 3 bases, with 13 bases remaining between them. From germline, CDR1 is LGHNT and CDR2 FRNRAP. The CDR3 is CASGASGLHYGYTF. The CDR3 nucleotides are TGTGCTAGTGGTGCCTCAGGGCTACACTATGGCTACACCTTC. Complete variable domain (other parts from reference TRBV12-5 and TRBJ1-2): DARVTQTPRHKVTEMGQEVTMRCQPILGHNTVFWYRQTMMQGLELLAYFRNRAPLDDSGMPKDRFSAEMPDATLATLKIQPSEPRDSAVYFCASGASGLHYGYTFGSGTRLTVV.

This chain links TRBV19 with TRBJ1-1; no clear D gene. The ends were cut back, 5 bases at V and 2 bases at J, with 9 bases in the middle. The CDR3 contains 13 residues. The V gene's germline CDR1 is LNHDA and CDR2 SQIVND (reference sequence). In DNA form, the CDR3 reads TGTGCCAGTAGTTTTGGGCAAAACACTGAAGCTTTCTTT. It encodes CASSFGQNTEAFF.

The CDR3 region is CASSLDLGYEQYF. In DNA form, the CDR3 reads TGTGCCAGCAGCTTAGATCTGGGTTACGAGCAGTACTTC. V gene TRBV7-9 combines with J gene TRBJ2-5; unclear D gene. The DNA end favors TRBJ2-7, so the J call may be wrong. Germline V gene sequence: CDR1 SEHNR, CDR2 FQNEAQ (reference sequence). CDR3 length: 13 amino acids.

V usage is TRBV4-2 and J usage is TRBJ2-1; TRBD2 agrees at 8 bases. This CDR3 is built from 16 residues. CDR1 LGHNA and CDR2 YNFKEQ come from the germline V gene. V shed 0 bases and J 7 bases; nucleotides not matched to a gene: 8. CDR3 DNA: TGTGCCAGCAGCCAAGATTCTCCGGGGGGGAGGAATGAGCAGTTCTTC. It yields the protein CASSQDSPGGRNEQFF.

This chain links TRBV6-1 with TRBJ2-2, with D perhaps given as TRBD1 or TRBD2 (5 bases each). V lost 2 bases, J lost 7 bases, and 17 bases lay in between. The germline CDR1 and CDR2 sequences are MNHNS and SASEGT. The CDR3 is made up of 16 amino acids. As DNA, the CDR3 is TGTGCCAGCAGTGAATCGTTAGAGGGGCGGAACGGGGAGCTGTTTTTT. It yields the protein CASSESLEGRNGELFF.

This clone occurred a few times. The chain couples TRBV6-6 to TRBJ2-7; 9 bases line up with TRBD1. The CDR3 has 14 residues. Germline V lookup: CDR1 MNHNY, CDR2 SVGAGI (reference sequence). V lost 10 bases to trimming and J lost 5 bases; unmatched junction nucleotides: 12. Here the CDR3 reads CATADGTGKDEQYF. DNA for the CDR3: TGTGCCACCGCCGATGGGACAGGGAAAGACGAGCAGTACTTC.

The chain employs TRBV28 and TRBJ1-2, with a weak D call TRBD1 (5 bases). This CDR3 is built from 14 residues. Germline CDR1 is MDHEN and CDR2 is SYDVKM. V was trimmed by 4 bases and J by 1 base, leaving 10 bases between them. As DNA, the CDR3 is TGTGCCAGCAGTTCGAGGAGGGGTAACTATGGCTACACCTTC. Its translation is CASSSRRGNYGYTF.

This chain uses TRBV7-2 with TRBJ2-1; 7 bases align to TRBD1. V lost 5 bases and J lost 0; bases outside the gene matches: 7. This CDR3 spans 16 amino acids. Germline assignment: CDR1 SGHTA and CDR2 FQGNSA. This CDR3 reads CASSRDSRSSYNEQFF. The CDR3 DNA sequence: TGTGCCAGCAGCCGGGACAGCCGGAGCTCCTACAATGAGCAGTTCTTC.

The rearrangement uses TRBV5-4 and TRBJ2-6; D possibly corresponds to TRBD2 (6 bases). Trimming stripped 3 bases from V and 2 bases from J, with 15 bases between. The germline V gene has CDR1 SGHNT and CDR2 YYREEE (reference sequence). CDR3 length equals 17 residues. In nucleotides, the CDR3 is TGTGCCAGCAGCTCGGGGGTTTCTGAGGCTGGGGCCAACGTCCTGACTTTC. It specifies CASSSGVSEAGANVLTF.